The 5 T cell receptor beta chains below were found in one sample sequenced in a study of T cell responses to AZD1222 COVID-19 vaccine. Measured with immunoSEQ multiplex PCR; TCRdb has only the in-frame clones, and not every one. The repertoire consists of around 87,000 clones, with 75% to 90% occurring once and the leading ten covering 2.5%. Sequenced material: peripheral blood, taken 28 days after the second AZD1222 dose. The receptors shown here come from an adult who received the AZD1222 COVID-19 vaccine.

J is TRBJ2-3 and V is TRBV6-4; TRBD2 aligns across 10 bases. Trimming removed 6 bases from V and 1 base from J; junction bases left unmatched: 7. This CDR3 spans 16 amino acids. Germline V gene data show CDR1 as MRHNA and CDR2 as SNTAGT. The CDR3 sequence is CASSPFLAGGTDTQYF. The CDR3 coding sequence is TGTGCCAGCAGCCCCTTTCTAGCGGGGGGCACAGATACGCAGTATTTT.

The rearrangement uses TRBV12-5 and TRBJ2-7; 7 nucleotides align to TRBD2. Trimming removed 3 bases from V and 7 bases from J; junction bases left unmatched: 15. CDR3 length: 16 residues. Germline CDR1 reads LGHNT; CDR2 reads FRNRAP. This chain's CDR3 is CASGFLTTSLSGEQYF. The CDR3 DNA reads TGTGCTAGTGGTTTCCTGACGACTAGCCTCTCGGGGGAGCAGTACTTC.

The DNA of the CDR3 is TGCGCCAGCAGCCAAGGGACAGGGTTGACCTACAATGAGCAGTTCTTC. Protein product: CASSQGTGLTYNEQFF. The genes are TRBV4-3 and TRBJ2-1, with 8 bases identical to TRBD1. With V trimmed by 1 base and J by 2 bases, 4 bases remained unmatched. The CDR3 loop spans 16 amino acids. Germline-derived CDR1 and CDR2 are LGHNA and YSLEER.

This clone occurred a few times. The chain joins TRBV12-3 or TRBV12-4 to TRBJ1-1, with 7 nucleotides matching TRBD1. CDR3 length equals 12 residues. With V trimmed by 6 bases and J by 10 bases, 8 bases remained unmatched. For the CDR3, the DNA is TGTGCCAGCAGGACGACAGGGATTGGAGCTTTCTTT. This codes for CASRTTGIGAFF.

The gene calls are TRBV23-1 and TRBJ2-7; D is uncertain. TRBV23-1 is an ORF; its function is uncertain. V was pared by 0 bases and J by 0 bases, with 9 bases between. The CDR3 extends over 15 amino acids. The CDR3 is CASSQSRRSSYEQYF. For the CDR3, the DNA is TGCGCCAGCAGTCAATCTCGACGGAGCTCCTACGAGCAGTACTTC.